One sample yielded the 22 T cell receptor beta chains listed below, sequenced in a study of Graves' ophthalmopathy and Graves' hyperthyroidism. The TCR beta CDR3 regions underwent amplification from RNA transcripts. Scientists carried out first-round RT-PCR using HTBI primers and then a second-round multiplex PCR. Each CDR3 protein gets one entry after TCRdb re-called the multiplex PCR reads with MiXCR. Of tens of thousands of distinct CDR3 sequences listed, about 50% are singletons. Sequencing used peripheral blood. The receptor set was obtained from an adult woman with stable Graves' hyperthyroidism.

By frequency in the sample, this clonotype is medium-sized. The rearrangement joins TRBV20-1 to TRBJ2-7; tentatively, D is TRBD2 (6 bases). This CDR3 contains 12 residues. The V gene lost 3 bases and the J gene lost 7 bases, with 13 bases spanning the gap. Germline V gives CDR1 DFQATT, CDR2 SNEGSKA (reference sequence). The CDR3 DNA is TGCAGTGCTAGTCGCGGGGTACTGGAGCAGTACTTC. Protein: CSASRGVLEQYF.

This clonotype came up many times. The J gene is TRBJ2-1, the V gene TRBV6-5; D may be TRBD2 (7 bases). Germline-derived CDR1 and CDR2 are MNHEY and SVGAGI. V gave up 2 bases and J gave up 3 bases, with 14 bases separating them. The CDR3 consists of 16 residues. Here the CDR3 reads CASSYKGGGYYNEQFF. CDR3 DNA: TGTGCCAGCAGTTACAAAGGGGGGGGTTACTACAATGAGCAGTTCTTC.

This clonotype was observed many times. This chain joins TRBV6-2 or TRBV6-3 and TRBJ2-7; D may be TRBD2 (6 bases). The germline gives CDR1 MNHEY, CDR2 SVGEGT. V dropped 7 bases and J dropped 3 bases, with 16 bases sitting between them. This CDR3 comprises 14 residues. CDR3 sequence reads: CASTFGREGYEQYF. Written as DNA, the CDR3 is TGTGCCAGCACTTTTGGGCGGGAAGGCTACGAGCAGTACTTC.

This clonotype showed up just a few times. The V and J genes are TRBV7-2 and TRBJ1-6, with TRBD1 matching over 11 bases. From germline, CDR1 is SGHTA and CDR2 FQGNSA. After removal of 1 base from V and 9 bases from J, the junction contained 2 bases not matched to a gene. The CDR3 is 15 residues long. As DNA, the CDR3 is TGTGCCAGCAGCTTAGGGGACAGGGGGGGTTCACCCCTCCACTTT. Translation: CASSLGDRGGSPLHF. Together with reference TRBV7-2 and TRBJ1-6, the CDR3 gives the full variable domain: GAGVSQSPSNKVTEKGKDVELRCDPISGHTALYWYRQSLGQGLEFLIYFQGNSAPDKSGLPSDRFSAERTGGSVSTLTIQRTQQEDSAVYLCASSLGDRGGSPLHFGNGTRLTVT.

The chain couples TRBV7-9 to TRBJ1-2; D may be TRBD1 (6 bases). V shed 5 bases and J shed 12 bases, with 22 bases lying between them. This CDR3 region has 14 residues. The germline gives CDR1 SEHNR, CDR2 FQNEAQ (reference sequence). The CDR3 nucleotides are TGTGCCAGCAGCAGTACAGGGCCGTTCTCTGGAAACACCTTC. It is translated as CASSSTGPFSGNTF.

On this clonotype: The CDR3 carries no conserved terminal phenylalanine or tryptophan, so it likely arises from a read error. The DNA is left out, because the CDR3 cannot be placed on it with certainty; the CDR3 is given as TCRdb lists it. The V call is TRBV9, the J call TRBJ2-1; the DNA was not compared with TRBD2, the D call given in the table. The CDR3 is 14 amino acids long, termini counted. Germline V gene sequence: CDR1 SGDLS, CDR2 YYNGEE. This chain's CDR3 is CASSVEGSRHEQLL.

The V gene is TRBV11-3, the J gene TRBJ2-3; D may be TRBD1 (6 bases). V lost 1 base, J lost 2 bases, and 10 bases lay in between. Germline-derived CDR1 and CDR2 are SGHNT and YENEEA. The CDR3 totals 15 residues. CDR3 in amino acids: CASSLGQGITDTQYF. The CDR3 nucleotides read TGTGCCAGCAGCTTAGGTCAGGGGATCACAGATACGCAGTATTTT. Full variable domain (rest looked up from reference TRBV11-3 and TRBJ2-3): EAGVVQSPRYKIIEKKQPVAFWCNPISGHNTLYWYLQNLGQGPELLIRYENEEAVDDSQLPKDRFSAERLKGVDSTLKIQPAELGDSAVYLCASSLGQGITDTQYFGPGTRLTVL.

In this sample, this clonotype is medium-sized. This CDR3 reads CASSFSDRGVYGYTF. The CDR3 nucleotides read TGTGCCAGCAGCTTTTCGGACAGGGGCGTCTATGGCTACACCTTC. The chain employs TRBV7-8 and TRBJ1-2; 9 bases are shared with TRBD1. Germline CDR1 SGHVS, CDR2 FQNEAQ. The CDR3 totals 15 residues. The J segment lost 4 bases and the V segment lost 3 bases, leaving 6 bases of the junction unmatched.

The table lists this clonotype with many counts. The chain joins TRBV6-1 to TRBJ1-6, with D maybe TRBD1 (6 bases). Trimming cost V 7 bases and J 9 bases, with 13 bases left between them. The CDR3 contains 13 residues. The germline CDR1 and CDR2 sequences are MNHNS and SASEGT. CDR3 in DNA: TGTGCCAGCATTCGAGGGGGGGGTTCACCCCTCCACTTT. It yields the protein CASIRGGGSPLHF.

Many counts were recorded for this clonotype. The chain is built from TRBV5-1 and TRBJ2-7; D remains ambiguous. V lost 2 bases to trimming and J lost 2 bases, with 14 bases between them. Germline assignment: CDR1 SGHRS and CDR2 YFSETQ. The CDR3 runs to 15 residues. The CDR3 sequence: CASSLSPSTAYEQYF. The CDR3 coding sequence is TGCGCCAGCAGCTTATCCCCAAGTACCGCCTACGAGCAGTACTTC.

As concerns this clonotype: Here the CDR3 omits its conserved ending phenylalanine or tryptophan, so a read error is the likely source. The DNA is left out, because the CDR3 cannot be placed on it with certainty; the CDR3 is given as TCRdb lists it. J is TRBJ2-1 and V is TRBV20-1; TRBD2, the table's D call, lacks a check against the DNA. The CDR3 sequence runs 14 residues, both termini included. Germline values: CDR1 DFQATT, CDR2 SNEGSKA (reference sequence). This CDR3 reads CSARAGTVTTMSSC.

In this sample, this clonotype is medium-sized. This chain's CDR3 is CASRRWAYEQYF. CDR3 sequence (DNA): TGTGCCAGCAGACGTTGGGCCTACGAGCAGTACTTC. This chain links TRBV2 with TRBJ2-7; D call uncertain. CDR3 length equals 12 residues. V was pared by 6 bases and J by 2 bases, with 8 bases between. Per the germline V gene, CDR1 is SNHLY and CDR2 is FYNNEI.

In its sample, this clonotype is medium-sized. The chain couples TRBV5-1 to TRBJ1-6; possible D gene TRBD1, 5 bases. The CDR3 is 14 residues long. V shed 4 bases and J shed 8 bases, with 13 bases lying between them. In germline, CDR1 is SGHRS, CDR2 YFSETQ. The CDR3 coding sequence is TGCGCCAGCAGCCAGCGGGGGGTTGATTCACCCCTCCACTTT. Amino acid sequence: CASSQRGVDSPLHF.

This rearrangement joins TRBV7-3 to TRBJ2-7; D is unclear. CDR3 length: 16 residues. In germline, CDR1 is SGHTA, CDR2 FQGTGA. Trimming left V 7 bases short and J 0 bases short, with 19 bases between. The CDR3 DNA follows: TGTGCCAGCAAGTCTCCCCCCGGGCTTGGCTCCTACGAGCAGTACGTC. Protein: CASKSPPGLGSYEQYV.

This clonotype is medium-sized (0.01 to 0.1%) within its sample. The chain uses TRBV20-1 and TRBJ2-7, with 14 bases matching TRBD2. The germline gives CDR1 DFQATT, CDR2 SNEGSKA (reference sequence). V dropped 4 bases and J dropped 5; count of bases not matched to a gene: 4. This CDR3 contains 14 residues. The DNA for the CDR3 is TGCAGTGCTACGGGACTAGCGGGAGTAAACGAGCAGTACTTC. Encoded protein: CSATGLAGVNEQYF.

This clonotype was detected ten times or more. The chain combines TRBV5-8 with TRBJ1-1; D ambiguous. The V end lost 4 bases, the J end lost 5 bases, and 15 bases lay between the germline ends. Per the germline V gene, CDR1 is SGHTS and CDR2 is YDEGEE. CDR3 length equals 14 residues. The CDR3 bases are TGTGCCAGCAGCCTGGGCGGGGAAAGTACTGAAGCTTTCTTT. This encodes CASSLGGESTEAFF.

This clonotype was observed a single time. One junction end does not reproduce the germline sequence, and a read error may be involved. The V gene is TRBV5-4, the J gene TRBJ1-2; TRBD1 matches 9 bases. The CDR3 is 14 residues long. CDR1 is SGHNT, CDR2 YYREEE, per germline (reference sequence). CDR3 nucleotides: TGTGCCAGCAGCGCGGGACAGGGTAGGAGTGGCTACATCTTC. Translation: CASSAGQGRSGYIF.

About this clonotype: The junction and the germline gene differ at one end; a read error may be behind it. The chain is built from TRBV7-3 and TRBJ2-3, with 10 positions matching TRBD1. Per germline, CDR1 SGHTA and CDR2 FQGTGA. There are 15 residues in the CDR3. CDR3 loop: CASSLGQGSTDTQYF. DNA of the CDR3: TGCGCCAGCAGCCTGGGACAGGGGTCCACAGATACGCAGTATTTT. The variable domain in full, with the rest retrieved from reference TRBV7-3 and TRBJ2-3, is GAGVSQTPSNKVTEKGKYVELRCDPISGHTALYWYRQSLGQGPEFLIYFQGTGAADDSGLPNDRFFAVRPEGSVSTLKIQRTERGDSAVYLCASSLGQGSTDTQYFGPGTRLTVL.

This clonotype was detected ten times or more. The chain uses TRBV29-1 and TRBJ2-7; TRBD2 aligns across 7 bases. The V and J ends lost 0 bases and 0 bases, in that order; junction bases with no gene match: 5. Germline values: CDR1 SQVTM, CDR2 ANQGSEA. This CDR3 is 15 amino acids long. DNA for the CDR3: TGCAGCGTTGAAGATTGGGGAGGGGACTCCTACGAGCAGTACTTC. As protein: CSVEDWGGDSYEQYF.

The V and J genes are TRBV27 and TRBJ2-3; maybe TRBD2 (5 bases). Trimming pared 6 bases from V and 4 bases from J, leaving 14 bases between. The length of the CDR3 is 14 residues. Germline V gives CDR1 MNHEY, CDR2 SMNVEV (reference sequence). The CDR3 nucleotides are TGTGCCAGCAGCCCCGGGGTAGCTCCAGATACGCAGTATTTT. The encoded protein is CASSPGVAPDTQYF.

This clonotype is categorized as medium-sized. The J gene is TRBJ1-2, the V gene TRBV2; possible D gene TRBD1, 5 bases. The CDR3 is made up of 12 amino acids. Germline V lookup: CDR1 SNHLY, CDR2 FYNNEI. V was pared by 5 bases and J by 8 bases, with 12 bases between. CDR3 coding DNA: TGTGCCAGCAGTTCATCAGGGTTAGGCTACACCTTC. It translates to CASSSSGLGYTF.

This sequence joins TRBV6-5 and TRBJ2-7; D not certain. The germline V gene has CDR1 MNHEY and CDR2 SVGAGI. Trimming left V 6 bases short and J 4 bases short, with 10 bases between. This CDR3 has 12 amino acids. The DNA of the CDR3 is TGTGCCAGCAGGCCCGACTCATACGAGCAGTACTTC. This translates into CASRPDSYEQYF.